Following are 28 T cell receptor beta chains from one sample sequenced in a study of memory B cells and T cells in multiple sclerosis. The method was immunoSEQ multiplex PCR; TCRdb's version includes in-frame clones alone and lacks a portion of them. This sample yields approximately 32,000 clones, of which around 86% are seen a single time; approximately 2.6% belongs to the top ten. After stimulus-free culture, autoproliferating CFSE-dim and non-proliferating CFSE-high T cells were sequenced separately. Pooled replicate wells came from approximately 5x10^7 CFSE-labeled PBMCs cultured roughly seven days without stimulus. Their antigens remain unidentified. The specimen sequenced was PBMCs from blood kept in culture. These receptors were obtained from a human donor with multiple sclerosis.

The J gene is TRBJ1-1, the V gene TRBV28, with D maybe TRBD1 (5 bases). The CDR3 is made up of 13 amino acids. Trimming removed 6 bases at V and 6 bases at J, with 14 bases between. Germline V gene sequence: CDR1 MDHEN, CDR2 SYDVKM. Here the CDR3 DNA reads TGTGCCAGCAGACAGACAGTTTTCCCTGAAGCTTTCTTT. Translating it yields CASRQTVFPEAFF.

The V and J genes are TRBV28 and TRBJ1-1, with 7 bases aligning to TRBD1. The CDR3 runs 15 residues. The V segment lost 5 bases and the J segment 4 bases; nucleotides outside the gene matches: 10. Germline V gives CDR1 MDHEN, CDR2 SYDVKM. CDR3 sequence (DNA): TGTGCCAGCAGTCTCCCGACAGGGACGGTCACTGAAGCTTTCTTT. Protein: CASSLPTGTVTEAFF.

The chain has TRBV5-1 and TRBJ2-3; D is unclear. This CDR3 has 12 residues. Trimming shortened V by 5 bases and J by 2 bases, and 6 bases separated the two germline ends. Germline V lookup: CDR1 SGHRS, CDR2 YFSETQ. CDR3 nucleotides: TGCGCCAGCAGAGAAATCACAGATACGCAGTATTTT. The encoded protein is CASREITDTQYF.

The V and J genes are TRBV13 and TRBJ1-2; 11 nucleotides agree with TRBD1. The CDR3 has 13 residues. With 5 bases clipped from V and 8 bases from J, the junction kept 4 bases outside the gene matches. Germline V gives CDR1 PRHDT, CDR2 FYEKMQ (reference sequence). The CDR3: CASSRTGGEGYTF. The CDR3 DNA reads as TGTGCCAGCAGCAGGACAGGGGGCGAGGGCTACACCTTC.

The chain has TRBV5-1 and TRBJ2-7; either TRBD1 or TRBD2 may fit D (5 bases each). Trimming stripped 0 bases from V and 0 bases from J, with 10 bases between. Germline CDR1 and CDR2: SGHRS and YFSETQ. The CDR3 runs 15 residues. DNA of the CDR3: TGCGCCAGCAGCTTGGCCGGGACGGCCTCCTACGAGCAGTACTTC. Its protein is CASSLAGTASYEQYF.

CDR3 region: CASSLSAGGETQYF. Written as DNA, the CDR3 is TGTGCCAGCAGTTTATCTGCAGGGGGGGAGACCCAGTACTTC. The chain is built from TRBV27 and TRBJ2-5, with D perhaps TRBD1 (7 bases). The CDR3 sequence is 14 residues long. V was shortened by 0 bases and J by 5 bases, with 10 bases between the two germline ends. CDR1 is MNHEY and CDR2 is SMNVEV in the germline V gene (reference sequence).

The genes are TRBV5-6 and TRBJ2-3; D might be TRBD1 (5 bases). CDR1 is SGHDT, CDR2 YYEEEE, per germline. V lost 3 bases and J lost 3, with 11 bases in between. CDR3 size: 14 residues. The CDR3 region has the DNA TGTGCCAGCAGCTCAGGGTTAGGGACAGATACGCAGTATTTT. This encodes CASSSGLGTDTQYF.

The CDR3 here is CASSYSTSRGYTF. CDR3 sequence (DNA): TGTGCCAGCAGTTACTCCACCTCGCGGGGCTACACCTTC. The chain carries TRBV6-6 and TRBJ1-2; unclear D gene. Deletions cut 0 bases from V and 8 bases from J, with 10 bases between. Germline V lookup: CDR1 MNHNY, CDR2 SVGAGI (reference sequence). This CDR3 has 13 residues.

The count of this clone is one. This chain connects TRBV29-1 to TRBJ1-4; TRBD1 matches at 8 bases. After removal of 6 bases from V and 8 bases from J, the junction contained 14 bases not matched to a gene. This CDR3 has 15 amino acids. Germline CDR1 is SQVTM and CDR2 is ANQGSEA. The DNA of the CDR3 is TGCAGCGTGGGCAGAAGGACAGGGAAGTCGGAAAAACTGTTTTTT. Translating gives CSVGRRTGKSEKLFF.

The chain combines TRBV5-1 with TRBJ1-3; D is perhaps TRBD1 (6 bases). V lost 3 bases, J lost 0 bases, and 7 bases lay in between. This CDR3 region has 14 residues. CDR1 SGHRS and CDR2 YFSETQ come from the germline V gene. In nucleotides, the CDR3 is TGCGCCAGCAGCTGGGGGCTCTCTGGAAACACCATATATTTT. It encodes CASSWGLSGNTIYF.

The rearrangement links TRBV6-5 to TRBJ2-5; no definite D call. The CDR3 consists of 13 residues. From germline, CDR1 is MNHEY and CDR2 SVGAGI. Between the trimmed V and J ends, which lost 2 bases and 5 bases, there was a span of 9 bases. The CDR3 loop reads CASSYEGTETQYF. As DNA, the CDR3 is TGTGCCAGCAGTTACGAAGGAACGGAGACCCAGTACTTC.

DNA of the CDR3: TGTGCCAGCAGTACGCTAAACCTCGTCAAAAACATTCAGTACTTC. The encoded protein is CASSTLNLVKNIQYF. The V and J genes are TRBV27 and TRBJ2-4; D is uncertain. CDR1 and CDR2 (germline): MNHEY, SMNVEV (reference sequence). This CDR3 has 15 residues. V lost 5 bases and J 3 bases, leaving 14 bases between the germline ends.

The rearrangement joins TRBV29-1 to TRBJ2-3; D unclear. CDR1 SQVTM and CDR2 ANQGSEA come from the germline V gene. This CDR3 has 11 residues. V lost 5 bases, J lost 4 bases, and 7 bases lay in between. As DNA, the CDR3 is TGCAGCGTTCGAATCGCAGATACGCAGTATTTT. Translated, it gives CSVRIADTQYF.

The chain recombines TRBV30 with TRBJ2-1; 11 bases align to TRBD1. Germline CDR1 and CDR2: GTSNPN and SVGIG (reference sequence). J lost 10 bases, V lost 2 bases, and 10 bases had no gene match. This CDR3 region has 15 residues. The CDR3 nucleotides read TGTGCCTGGAGTTTCCGGGACAGGGGGTTGGAAGAGCAGTTCTTC. Its protein product is CAWSFRDRGLEEQFF. Using reference TRBV30 and TRBJ2-1 for the parts outside the CDR3, the full variable domain is SQTIHQWPATLVQPVGSPLSLECTVEGTSNPNLYWYRQAAGRGLQLLFYSVGIGQISSEVPQNLSASRPQDRQFILSSKKLLLSDSGFYLCAWSFRDRGLEEQFFGPGTRLTVL.

The chain joins TRBV4-1 to TRBJ2-1; TRBD2 matches 12 bases. Per germline, CDR1 MGHRA and CDR2 YSYEKL. The CDR3 spans 17 residues. Trimming removed 3 bases from V and 6 bases from J; junction bases left unmatched: 9. CDR3 DNA: TGCGCCAGCAGCCAGCAATTAGGACTAGCGGGATTCAATGAGCAGTTCTTC. Its protein product is CASSQQLGLAGFNEQFF.

A few counts support this clone. V usage is TRBV4-2 and J usage is TRBJ1-4; 7 positions agree with TRBD1. The germline V gene has CDR1 LGHNA and CDR2 YNFKEQ. This CDR3 is built from 15 residues. V was pared by 4 bases and J by 8 bases, with 10 bases of the junction left unmatched. CDR3 sequence (DNA): TGTGCCAGCAGCCCTCGACAGGGTGGAGGGGAAAAACTGTTTTTT. It specifies CASSPRQGGGEKLFF.

In DNA, the CDR3 is TGTGCCAGCAGCCTACAAGGGACAGGGGGCCGTGGAGTTAATTCACCCCTCCACTTT. Its translation is CASSLQGTGGRGVNSPLHF. This sequence joins TRBV7-9 and TRBJ1-6; 12 bases map to TRBD1. This CDR3 has 19 amino acids. Germline V gene lookup returns CDR1 SEHNR and CDR2 FQNEAQ (reference sequence). After removal of 5 bases from V and 6 bases from J, the junction contained 14 bases not matched to a gene.

The rearrangement links TRBV28 to TRBJ2-2; D is uncertain. The germline V gene has CDR1 MDHEN and CDR2 SYDVKM. The V end was cut by 3 bases, the J end by 1 base, with 3 bases between. The CDR3 consists of 13 residues. This CDR3 is CASSFGNTGELFF. The CDR3 bases are TGTGCCAGCAGTTTTGGGAACACCGGGGAGCTGTTTTTT.

This rearrangement joins TRBV19 to TRBJ1-2; 9 bases match TRBD1. Per germline, CDR1 LNHDA and CDR2 SQIVND (reference sequence). Trimming took 1 base from V and 6 from J; bases not matched to a gene: 6. The CDR3 runs to 15 residues. CDR3 bases: TGTGCCAGTAGTATAGTCTCCGGACAGGGGCATGGCTACACCTTC. It yields the protein CASSIVSGQGHGYTF.

This clone qualifies as medium-sized. The V and J genes are TRBV12-5 and TRBJ2-7; D ambiguous. V shed 2 bases and J shed 7 bases, with 6 bases lying between them. Germline V CDR1 and CDR2: LGHNT, FRNRAP. This CDR3 region has 11 residues. In DNA form, the CDR3 reads TGTGCTAGTGGTTTGCTGTGGGAGCAGTACTTC. Translation: CASGLLWEQYF.

The chain joins TRBV27 to TRBJ1-1; D remains ambiguous. There are 15 residues in the CDR3. Per the germline V gene, CDR1 is MNHEY and CDR2 is SMNVEV (reference sequence). Trimming stripped 5 bases from V and 3 bases from J, with 16 bases between. The DNA of the CDR3 is TGTGCCAGCAGTAGCCGACAAGCTGGGGACACTGAAGCTTTCTTT. Translating gives CASSSRQAGDTEAFF.

The chain employs TRBV13 and TRBJ2-7; tentatively, D is TRBD1 (5 bases). Per germline, CDR1 PRHDT and CDR2 FYEKMQ (reference sequence). V lost 5 bases and J lost 5, with 16 bases in between. CDR3 length: 14 amino acids. This CDR3 reads CASSPQGSVNEQYF. The CDR3 DNA reads as TGTGCCAGCAGCCCCCAGGGATCGGTAAACGAGCAGTACTTC.

This chain connects TRBV21-1 to TRBJ2-7; no DNA check was done on the table's D call, TRBD2. TRBV21-1 is flagged as a pseudogene. The CDR3 extends over 15 amino acids. CDR3 loop: CASICNSGGIYEQYF. The CDR3 coding sequence is TGTGCCAGCATATGTAATAGCGGGGGGATTTACGAGCAGTACTTC.

The V call is TRBV2, the J call TRBJ2-7; perhaps TRBD1 as D (5 bases). The CDR3 length is 12 residues. CDR1 and CDR2 from the germline V gene are SNHLY and FYNNEI. V lost 5 bases and J lost 3, with 8 bases in between. The CDR3 coding sequence is TGTGCCAGCAGTTCAGACAGCTACGAGCAGTACTTC. It specifies CASSSDSYEQYF. Using reference TRBV2 and TRBJ2-7 for the parts outside the CDR3, the full variable domain is EPEVTQTPSHQVTQMGQEVILRCVPISNHLYFYWYRQILGQKVEFLVSFYNNEISEKSEIFDDQFSVERPDGSNFTLKIRSTKLEDSAMYFCASSSDSYEQYFGPGTRLTVT.

The chain is built from TRBV28 and TRBJ2-3; D call uncertain. CDR1 and CDR2 from the germline V gene are MDHEN and SYDVKM. This CDR3 region has 11 residues. The ends were cut back, 6 bases at V and 2 bases at J, with 3 bases in the middle. The CDR3 region is CASRATDTQYF. The CDR3 region has the DNA TGTGCCAGCAGGGCCACAGATACGCAGTATTTT.

The chain uses TRBV27 and TRBJ1-5; TRBD1 is a possible D gene (6 bases). The germline V gene has CDR1 MNHEY and CDR2 SMNVEV (reference sequence). Deletions cut 3 bases from V and 2 bases from J, with 11 bases between. The CDR3 spans 15 residues. CDR3 nucleotide sequence: TGTGCCAGCAGTTTTGGGGCAGGGGGCAATCAGCCCCAGCATTTT. This encodes CASSFGAGGNQPQHF.

Within the sample, this clone is medium-sized. This chain links TRBV6-5 with TRBJ2-7, with D possibly matching TRBD1 (5 bases). This CDR3 has 14 residues. The germline V and J ends were trimmed by 2 bases and 2 bases, with 10 bases remaining between them. Germline V lookup: CDR1 MNHEY, CDR2 SVGAGI. The CDR3 nucleotides read TGTGCCAGCAGTTACGCCCAGGGAACCTACGAGCAGTACTTC. Translating it yields CASSYAQGTYEQYF.

This sequence joins TRBV28 and TRBJ2-1; TRBD2 agrees at 12 bases. After removal of 6 bases from V and 1 base from J, the junction contained 1 base not matched to a gene. Germline V CDR1 and CDR2: MDHEN, SYDVKM. This CDR3 is built from 15 residues. The CDR3 loop is CASSGLAGSYNEQFF. Written as DNA, the CDR3 is TGTGCCAGCAGCGGACTAGCGGGATCCTACAATGAGCAGTTCTTC. Combining the CDR3 with reference TRBV28 and TRBJ2-1 gives the whole variable domain DVKVTQSSRYLVKRTGEKVFLECVQDMDHENMFWYRQDPGLGLRLIYFSYDVKMKEKGDIPEGYSVSREKKERFSLILESASTNQTSMYLCASSGLAGSYNEQFFGPGTRLTVL.